These T cell receptor beta chains were read from a single sample in a study of blood T cell repertoires in COVID-19. Assay: immunoSEQ multiplex PCR; the TCRdb copy retains only in-frame clones and omits some. The sample includes some 260,000 clones, 70% to 90% of them seen just once. Sequencing was performed on peripheral blood. The receptors derive from a man aged 18 to 29 with active or convalescent COVID-19. Each CDR3 is given with its conserved first and last residue. A D gene is named only where the DNA matches it firmly. Some rows have no size entry. The others give once, few or many, or a class for an expanded clone.

size | J | V | D | DNA | CDR3
- | TRBJ1-6 | TRBV27 | TRBD1 | TGTGCCAGCAGTACCAAACAGGGGGCTCCAAGCTCCTATAATTCACCCCTCCACTTT | CASSTKQGAPSSYNSPLHF
- | TRBJ1-1 | TRBV6-5 | TRBD1 | TGTGCCAGCAGTTTAGACAGGGGCCGCGCAGCTTTCTTT | CASSLDRGRAAFF
- | TRBJ1-5 | TRBV14 | - | TGTGCCAGCAGCCCCATAGGGGTTCAGCCCCAGCATTTT | CASSPIGVQPQHF
once | TRBJ1-5 | TRBV5-5 | TRBD1 | TGTGCCAGCAGCTCACAGGGGGGCAATCAGCCCCAGCATTTT | CASSSQGGNQPQHF
- | TRBJ1-2 | TRBV12-3/TRBV12-4 | - | TGTGCCAGCAGTCAAACAGCAGACTATGGCTACACCTTC | CASSQTADYGYTF
- | TRBJ2-7 | TRBV5-1 | TRBD2 | TGCGCCAGCAGCTCCTCCTTAGCGGGAGGAATCTACGAGCAGTACTTC | CASSSSLAGGIYEQYF
- | TRBJ2-5 | TRBV28 | TRBD1 | TGTGCCAGCACAGGGGGCGGTAAGACCCAGTACTTC | CASTGGGKTQYF
- | TRBJ1-2 | TRBV5-1 | - | TGCGCCAGCAGCCCTAGAACAGGGAGCGGCTACACCTTC | CASSPRTGSGYTF
- | TRBJ2-3 | TRBV3-1/TRBV3-2 | - | TGTGCCAGCAGCCAGATGGGAGGCCAGGTTGATACGCAGTATTTT | CASSQMGGQVDTQYF
- | TRBJ1-1 | TRBV5-6 | - | TGTGCCAGCAGCTTGTTCCGGGTTGGGACTGAAGCTTTCTTT | CASSLFRVGTEAFF
few | TRBJ1-5 | TRBV24-1 | TRBD1 | TGTGCCACCAGTGAAGACAGGACAGGGCCCCAGCATTTT | CATSEDRTGPQHF
- | TRBJ2-3 | TRBV9 | TRBD2 | TGTGCCAGCAGCGCCCGCGGGACTAGCGGGGGGTTACAACAGGATACGCAGTATTTT | CASSARGTSGGLQQDTQYF
- | TRBJ2-1 | TRBV19 | - | TGTGCCAGTAGCGGCGGGGGCTATGAGCAGTTCTTC | CASSGGGYEQFF
- | TRBJ2-7 | TRBV6-6 | - | TGTGCCAGCAGTCCGGTAGCGAACGAGCAGTACTTC | CASSPVANEQYF
- | TRBJ1-1 | TRBV24-1 | TRBD1 | TGTGCCACCAGTCGGGGGACAGGGAATGCTTTCTTT | CATSRGTGNAFF
- | TRBJ1-1 | TRBV28 | - | TGTGCCAGCAGTTTAATAGCCGAAGGTCGGCGCACTGAAGCTTTCTTT | CASSLIAEGRRTEAFF
- | TRBJ2-7 | TRBV6-2/TRBV6-3 | TRBD2 | TGTGCCAGCAGTTTTGTGGCGGGAGTCTCGGGCGAGCAGTACTTC | CASSFVAGVSGEQYF
- | TRBJ1-4 | TRBV5-1 | - | TGCGCCAGCAGCATACAGGGTGGAGCTAATGAAAAACTGTTTTTT | CASSIQGGANEKLFF
- | TRBJ2-7 | TRBV29-1 | - | TGCAGCGTTCGGGCAGGGGCCAGGAACGAGCAGTACTTC | CSVRAGARNEQYF
- | TRBJ2-3 | TRBV29-1 | - | TGCAGCGTTGATGGCTTTTCAGATACGCAGTATTTT | CSVDGFSDTQYF
- | TRBJ1-2 | TRBV7-2 | - | TGTGCCAGCAGCTTAGGGACAGTTAACTATGGCTACACCTTC | CASSLGTVNYGYTF
- | TRBJ1-1 | TRBV27 | - | TGTGCCAGCCGATTAACAGGGTTTACTGAAGCTTTCTTT | CASRLTGFTEAFF
- | TRBJ1-2 | TRBV3-1/TRBV3-2 | TRBD1 | TGTGCCAGCAGCCAAGATCGGCAAGCGGGACAGGACATCTATGGCTACACCTTC | CASSQDRQAGQDIYGYTF
- | TRBJ1-1 | TRBV6-5 | - | TGTGCCAGCAGTTACGGGGCAGGTGAAGCTTTCTTT | CASSYGAGEAFF
- | TRBJ2-3 | TRBV3-1/TRBV3-2 | TRBD2 | TGTGCCAGCAGCCAGAAGATACTAGCGGGGGGGCGCGATACGCAGTATTTT | CASSQKILAGGRDTQYF
- | TRBJ2-7 | TRBV10-3 | - | TGTGCCATCAGTTTCCAAGCCCGCTACGAGCAGTACTTC | CAISFQARYEQYF
- | TRBJ1-1 | TRBV12-5 | TRBD1 | TGTGCTAGTGGTTTGGAGGGGGCAAAGACTGAAGCTTTCTTT | CASGLEGAKTEAFF
once | TRBJ1-6 | TRBV6-2/TRBV6-3 | - | TGTGCCAGCAGTCTCAGGGGTGCAAATTCACCCCTCCACTTT | CASSLRGANSPLHF
- | TRBJ1-1 | TRBV28 | - | TGTGCCAGCAGTCATCCGGGTCCTGAAGCTTTCTTT | CASSHPGPEAFF
- | TRBJ1-1 | TRBV4-1 | - | TGCGCCAGCAGCCTGCCAGGGAATACTGAAGCTTTCTTT | CASSLPGNTEAFF
- | TRBJ2-3 | TRBV20-1 | - | TGCAGTGCTAGTAGTGGGGGCGCAGATACGCAGTATTTT | CSASSGGADTQYF